The 12 T cell receptor beta chains in this list originate from one sample, sequenced in a study of persistence of HIV-infected CD4 T cells. Their recognized antigens are unknown. Cells were stimulated with CMV-infected fibroblast lysates at approximately 10 ug/mL. Memory cells lacking CD40L and CD69 with high CD45RO were sorted. The libraries were made with immunoSEQ version 4 in survey mode. TCRdb's table, derived via immunoSEQ multiplex PCR, lists solely in-frame clones and lacks some. Of around 35,000 clones in the sample, more than 70% are singletons; the top ten hold approximately 1.6%. The specimen was CD4+ T cells sorted from PBMCs after 18-hour stimulation, collected from a patient who received antiretroviral therapy. These receptor sequences come from an adult man with HIV who was CMV-seropositive.

This chain joins TRBV25-1 and TRBJ1-6, with 8 bases that match TRBD1. The ends lost 11 bases at V and 7 bases at J; junction bases unmatched: 7. Germline-derived CDR1 and CDR2 are MGHDK and SYGVNS. CDR3 length: 13 residues. The CDR3 DNA reads as TGTGCCTCCAGGGGGCAGGGAAATTCACCCCTCCACTTT. This codes for CASRGQGNSPLHF. The full variable domain, in which reference TRBV25-1 and TRBJ1-6 provide the parts outside the CDR3, is EADIYQTPRYLVIGTGKKITLECSQTMGHDKMYWYQQDPGMELHLIHYSYGVNSTEKGDLSSESTVSRIRTEHFPLTLESARPSHTSQYLCASRGQGNSPLHFGNGTRLTVT.

This clone was seen just once. The chain has TRBV6-5 and TRBJ2-6; D is ambiguous. The CDR3 has 14 amino acids. V dropped 6 bases and J dropped 0 bases, with 6 bases sitting between them. CDR1 and CDR2 (germline): MNHEY, SVGAGI. The CDR3 loop reads CASRFSSGANVLTF. In DNA form, the CDR3 reads TGTGCCAGCAGATTTTCCTCTGGGGCCAACGTCCTGACTTTC.

The rearrangement links TRBV3-1 (or the pseudogene TRBV3-2) to TRBJ2-3; 8 bases map to TRBD1. The trim removed 1 base at V and 1 base at J, leaving 4 bases unmatched. Looked up from germline, CDR1 is LGHDT and CDR2 is YNNKEL (reference sequence). The length of the CDR3 is 16 residues. CDR3 bases: TGTGCCAGCAGCCAAGGGACAGGGAAGGGCACAGATACGCAGTATTTT. It is translated as CASSQGTGKGTDTQYF.

The chain employs TRBV29-1 and TRBJ2-1; TRBD2 matches at 7 bases. The ends lost 4 bases at V and 5 bases at J; junction bases unmatched: 5. Germline CDR1 is SQVTM and CDR2 is ANQGSEA. The CDR3 length is 13 residues. The CDR3 reads CSVVSGLHNEQFF. Written as DNA, the CDR3 is TGCAGCGTTGTATCGGGACTACACAATGAGCAGTTCTTC.

The V gene is TRBV5-6, the J gene TRBJ1-1; TRBD1 agrees at 7 bases. CDR3 length equals 15 residues. V was clipped by 3 bases and J by 3 bases; unmatched bases: 8. Germline assignment: CDR1 SGHDT and CDR2 YYEEEE. CDR3 sequence reads: CASSWYRGVDTEAFF. The DNA for the CDR3 is TGTGCCAGCAGCTGGTACAGGGGAGTCGACACTGAAGCTTTCTTT.

The chain employs TRBV6-1 and TRBJ1-2; possibly TRBD1 for D (5 bases). V was pared by 6 bases and J by 6 bases, with 17 bases between. Per the germline V gene, CDR1 is MNHNS and CDR2 is SASEGT. The CDR3 is made up of 14 amino acids. CDR3 region: CASSSGPRRDGYTF. CDR3 DNA sequence: TGTGCCAGCAGCTCGGGACCACGGAGGGATGGCTACACCTTC.

The chain uses TRBV5-1 and TRBJ1-2; 8 bases fit TRBD1. With 2 bases clipped from V and 8 bases from J, the junction kept 2 bases outside the gene matches. The CDR3 has 12 amino acids. Germline assignment: CDR1 SGHRS and CDR2 YFSETQ. CDR3 region: CASSLDRGGYTF. CDR3 DNA: TGCGCCAGCAGCTTAGACAGGGGAGGCTACACCTTC.

This chain links TRBV5-1 with TRBJ1-1; D unclear. The CDR3 runs to 14 residues. V was cut by 2 bases and J by 4 bases, with 12 bases left in between. Germline V gene sequence: CDR1 SGHRS, CDR2 YFSETQ. This CDR3 is CASSLGILVTEAFF. In DNA, the CDR3 is TGCGCCAGCAGCTTAGGAATCTTGGTCACTGAAGCTTTCTTT.

This clone was counted once. The rearrangement joins TRBV28 to TRBJ1-2, with 7 bases fitting TRBD1. The CDR3 totals 15 residues. The germline CDR1 and CDR2 sequences are MDHEN and SYDVKM. V was pared by 4 bases and J by 8 bases, with 13 bases of the junction left unmatched. CDR3 residues: CASSSEGARPYGYTF. CDR3 sequence (DNA): TGTGCCAGCAGTTCGGAGGGGGCGCGACCTTACGGCTACACCTTC.

Note on this clone: Distinct nucleotide sequences in the sample also encode this CDR3. The chain couples TRBV6-5 to TRBJ1-5; D gene ambiguous. This CDR3 region has 13 residues. Germline V CDR1 and CDR2: MNHEY, SVGAGI. Trimming removed 8 bases from V and 5 bases from J, with 13 bases in between. CDR3 sequence reads: CASSPLSDQPQHF. CDR3 coding DNA: TGTGCCAGCTCACCTCTATCAGATCAGCCCCAGCATTTT.

The chain uses TRBV3-1 (or the pseudogene TRBV3-2) and TRBJ1-4, with D possibly TRBD1 on 5 matching bases. The CDR3 has 17 amino acids. Germline-derived CDR1 and CDR2 are LGHDT and YNNKEL (reference sequence). V lost 5 bases and J 0 bases, leaving 16 bases between the germline ends. The CDR3 region has the DNA TGTGCCAGCAGCTACCGGGACGTAGGGGCAACTAATGAAAAACTGTTTTTT. Translating it yields CASSYRDVGATNEKLFF.

This sequence joins TRBV18 and TRBJ1-1, with D unresolved. CDR1 KGHSH and CDR2 LQKENI come from the germline V gene. Trimming took 2 bases from V and 5 from J, leaving 12 bases between them. The CDR3 covers 14 residues. CDR3 protein: CASSPEGGRTEAFF. The DNA of the CDR3 is TGTGCCAGCTCACCAGAGGGAGGGAGAACTGAAGCTTTCTTT.